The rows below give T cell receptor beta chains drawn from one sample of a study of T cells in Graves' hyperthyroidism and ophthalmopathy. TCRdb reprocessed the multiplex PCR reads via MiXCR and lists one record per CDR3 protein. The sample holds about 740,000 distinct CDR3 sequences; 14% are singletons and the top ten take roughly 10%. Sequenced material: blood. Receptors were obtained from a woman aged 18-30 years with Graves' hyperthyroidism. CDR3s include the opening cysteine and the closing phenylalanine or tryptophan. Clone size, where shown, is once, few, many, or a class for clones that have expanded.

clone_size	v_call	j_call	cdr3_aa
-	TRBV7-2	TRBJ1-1	CASTVRQGRKNTEAFF
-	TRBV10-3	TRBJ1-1	CAISTDRGGTEAFF
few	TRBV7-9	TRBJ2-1	CASSFRDPPNEQFF
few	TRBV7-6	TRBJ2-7	CASSKTGTGGREQYF
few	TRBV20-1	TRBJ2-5	CSARNAGPQETQYF
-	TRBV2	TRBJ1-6	CASSDQGDSPLHF
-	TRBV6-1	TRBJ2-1	CASTASGTGRYNEQFF
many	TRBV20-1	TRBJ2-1	CSARESSYNEQFF
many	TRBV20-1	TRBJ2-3	CSARASRGGGAQGTQYF
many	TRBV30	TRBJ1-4	CAWRADRGSTNEKLFF
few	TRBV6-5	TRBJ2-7	CASSYSRLGTYEQYF
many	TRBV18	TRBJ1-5	CASSPRPTQGSNQPQHF
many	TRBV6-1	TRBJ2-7	CASSTTSGRSYEQYF
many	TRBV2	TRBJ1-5	CASSEALRGQEHF
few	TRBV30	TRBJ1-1	CAWSAGGLNTEAFF
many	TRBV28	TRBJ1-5	CASSFLRVGQPQHF
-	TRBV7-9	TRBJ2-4	CASRRTGDENIQYF
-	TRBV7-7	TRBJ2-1	CASSPSGRVWFF
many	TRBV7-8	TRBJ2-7	CASSLRRGAWNEQYF
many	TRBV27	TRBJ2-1	CASSTSGLAGLSSYNEQFF
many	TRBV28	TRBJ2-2	CASSLFATNTGELFF
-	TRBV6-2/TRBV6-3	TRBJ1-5	CASSYGVIPGKKTTQPQHF
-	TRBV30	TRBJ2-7	CAWSEQETGYEQYF
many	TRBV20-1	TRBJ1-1	CSAGTDGYTEAFF
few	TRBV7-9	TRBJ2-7	CASMSSPYEQYF
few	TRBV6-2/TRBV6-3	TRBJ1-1	CASSYGRRETEAFF
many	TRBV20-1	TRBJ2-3	CSASGQGNTDTQYF
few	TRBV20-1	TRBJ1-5	CSARDPGSGQPQHF
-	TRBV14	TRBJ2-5	CASSQWKTRGPQYF
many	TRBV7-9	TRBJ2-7	CASSPRGGRNPRDEQYF
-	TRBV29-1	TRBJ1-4	CSVRREKLFF
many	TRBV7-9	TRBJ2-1	CASSSWTSGRIGEQFF
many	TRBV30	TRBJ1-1	CAWKDLKGPEAFF
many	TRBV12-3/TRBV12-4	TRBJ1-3	CASSRSEGGSGNTIYF
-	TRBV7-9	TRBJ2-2	CASSSRSDTNTGELFF
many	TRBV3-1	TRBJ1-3	CASSQGNSQTGPWSTIYF
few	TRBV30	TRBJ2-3	CAWRPGPSGQYF
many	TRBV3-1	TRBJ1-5	CASSQWYGGRSNQPQHF
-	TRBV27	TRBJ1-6	CASSPRTGVGNSPLHF
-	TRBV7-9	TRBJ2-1	CVSSWRPGQGGWNEQFF
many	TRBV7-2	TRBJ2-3	CASSSADTQYF
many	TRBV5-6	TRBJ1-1	CASSPAGGRGIYTEAFF
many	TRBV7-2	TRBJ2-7	CASSAPGLAAYEQYF
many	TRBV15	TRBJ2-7	CATSRGTYEQYF
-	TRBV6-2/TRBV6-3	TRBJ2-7	CASSPRTSGWYEQYF
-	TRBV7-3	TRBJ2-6	CASSPDLLWANVLTF
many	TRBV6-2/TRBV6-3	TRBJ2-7	CASRPGWGGNLYEQYF
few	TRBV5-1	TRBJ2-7	CASSWTGSHEQYF
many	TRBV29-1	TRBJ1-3	CSGTGAGNTIYF
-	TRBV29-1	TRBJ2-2	CSAGTGETGELFF
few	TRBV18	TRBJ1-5	CASSPTPRQSNQPQHF
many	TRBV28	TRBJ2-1	CASSLGGAVNNEQFF